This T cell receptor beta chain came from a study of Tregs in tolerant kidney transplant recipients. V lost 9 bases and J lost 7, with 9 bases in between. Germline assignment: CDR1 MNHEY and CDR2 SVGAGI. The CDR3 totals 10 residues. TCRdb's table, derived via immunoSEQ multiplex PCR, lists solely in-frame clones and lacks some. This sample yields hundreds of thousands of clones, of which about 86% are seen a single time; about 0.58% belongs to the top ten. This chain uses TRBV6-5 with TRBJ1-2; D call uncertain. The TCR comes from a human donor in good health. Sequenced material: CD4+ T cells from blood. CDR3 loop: CASKLGGYTF. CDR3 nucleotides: TGTGCCAGTAAACTGGGTGGCTACACCTTC.